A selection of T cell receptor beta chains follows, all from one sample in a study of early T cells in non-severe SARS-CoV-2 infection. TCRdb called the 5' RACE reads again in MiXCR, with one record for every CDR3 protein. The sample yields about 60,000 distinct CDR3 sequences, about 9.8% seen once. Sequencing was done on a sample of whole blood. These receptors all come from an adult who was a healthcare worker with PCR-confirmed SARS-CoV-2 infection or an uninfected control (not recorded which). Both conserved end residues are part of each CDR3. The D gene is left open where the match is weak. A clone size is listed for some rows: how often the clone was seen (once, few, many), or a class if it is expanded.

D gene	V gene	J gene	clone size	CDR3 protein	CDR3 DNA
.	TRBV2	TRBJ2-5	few	CASSVNSQLQETQYF	TGTGCCAGCAGTGTAAATAGTCAGCTCCAAGAGACCCAGTACTTC
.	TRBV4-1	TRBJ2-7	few	CASSQPQEQRSHEQYF	TGCGCCAGCAGCCAACCACAAGAGCAGAGGTCCCACGAGCAGTACTTC
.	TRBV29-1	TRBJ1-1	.	CSAVTLGAEAFF	TGCAGCGCCGTAACCCTGGGGGCTGAAGCTTTCTTT
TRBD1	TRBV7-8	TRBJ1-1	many	CASSLRDREVTEAFF	TGTGCCAGCAGCCTGAGGGACAGGGAGGTCACTGAAGCTTTCTTT
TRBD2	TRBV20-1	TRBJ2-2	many	CSARLAVGGELFF	TGCAGTGCTAGACTAGCGGTAGGCGGGGAGCTGTTTTTT
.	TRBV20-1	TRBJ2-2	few	CSAMLGHTNTGELFF	TGCAGTGCTATGTTGGGACACACGAACACCGGGGAGCTGTTTTTT
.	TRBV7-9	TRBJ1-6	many	CASSLGTSSYNSPLHF	TGTGCCAGCAGCTTAGGCACAAGCTCCTATAATTCACCCCTCCACTTT
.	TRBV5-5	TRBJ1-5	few	CASSLVLATGGQPQHF	TGTGCCAGCAGCTTGGTGTTGGCGACAGGAGGCCAGCCCCAGCATTTT
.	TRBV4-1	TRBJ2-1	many	CASSQDYNEQFF	TGCGCCAGCAGCCAAGATTACAATGAGCAGTTCTTC
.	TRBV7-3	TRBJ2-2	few	CASSSGQGGELFF	TGTGCCAGCAGCTCCGGGCAGGGCGGGGAGCTGTTTTTT
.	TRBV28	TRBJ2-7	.	CASSSTRYEQYF	TGTGCCAGCAGTTCTACCAGATACGAGCAGTACTTC
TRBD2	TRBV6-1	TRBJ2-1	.	CASRPRLAGINEQFF	TGTGCCAGCAGACCCAGACTAGCGGGAATTAATGAGCAGTTCTTC
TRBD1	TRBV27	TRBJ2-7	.	CASSLGTEFNEQYF	TGTGCCAGCAGTTTAGGGACAGAATTCAACGAGCAGTACTTC
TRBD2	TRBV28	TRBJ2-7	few	CASSPGGEGLYEQYF	TGTGCCAGCAGCCCCGGAGGGGAGGGCCTCTACGAGCAGTACTTC
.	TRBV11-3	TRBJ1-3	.	CASSASGNTIYF	TGTGCCAGCAGCGCATCTGGAAACACCATATATTTT
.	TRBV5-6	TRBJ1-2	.	CASSLVPNYGYTF	TGTGCCAGCAGCTTGGTGCCGAACTATGGCTACACCTTC
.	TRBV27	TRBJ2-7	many	CASSPWGTDEQYF	TGTGCCAGCAGTCCCTGGGGAACGGACGAGCAGTACTTC
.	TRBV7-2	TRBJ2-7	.	CASSPRTDRYEQYF	TGTGCCAGCAGCCCGCGGACAGACCGATACGAGCAGTACTTC
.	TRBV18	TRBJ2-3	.	CASSPLPSASTDTQYF	TGTGCCAGCTCACCACTTCCTAGCGCCAGCACAGATACGCAGTATTTT
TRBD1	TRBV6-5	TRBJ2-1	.	CASRKQGTSYNEQFF	TGTGCCAGCAGGAAACAGGGGACATCCTACAATGAGCAGTTCTTC
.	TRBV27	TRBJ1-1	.	CASSLVQGGLNTEAFF	TGTGCCAGCAGTTTGGTGCAAGGGGGATTGAATACTGAAGCTTTCTTT
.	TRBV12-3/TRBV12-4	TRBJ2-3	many	CASSESTDTQYF	TGTGCCAGCAGTGAATCCACAGATACGCAGTATTTT